These 28 T cell receptor beta chains came from one sample sequenced in a study of blood T cell repertoires in COVID-19. The protocol was immunoSEQ multiplex PCR, while the TCRdb copy is restricted to in-frame clones and leaves out a portion. The sample carries around 23,000 clones, around three quarters recorded once. The specimen was peripheral blood. The receptor set was obtained from a woman older than 75 with acute or convalescent COVID-19.

The chain is built from TRBV12-3 or TRBV12-4 and TRBJ2-5; D not resolved. V was shortened by 1 base and J by 2 bases, with 5 bases between the two germline ends. The CDR3 contains 13 residues. CDR3 loop: CASSLGRQETQYF. The DNA of the CDR3 is TGTGCCAGCAGTTTAGGTCGGCAAGAGACCCAGTACTTC.

Only a few counts were recorded for this clone. The chain joins TRBV5-5 to TRBJ1-5; D is ambiguous. Trimming left V 7 bases short and J 7 bases short, with 27 bases between. The CDR3 is 17 residues long. Germline CDR1 is SGHKS and CDR2 is YYEKEE (reference sequence). CDR3 nucleotide sequence: TGTGCCAGCTTACCCCCCATCAAGATAGTGTTTAGACAGCCCCAGCATTTT. Amino acid sequence: CASLPPIKIVFRQPQHF.

The chain joins TRBV7-2 to TRBJ1-5; tentatively, D is TRBD1 (6 bases). V lost 3 bases, J lost 4 bases, and 13 bases lay in between. The CDR3 has 15 residues. CDR1 and CDR2 (germline): SGHTA, FQGNSA. The CDR3 DNA sequence: TGTGCCAGCAGCTTGGGGGCCAGGGAAAATCAGCCCCAGCATTTT. Translating gives CASSLGARENQPQHF.

CDR3 DNA sequence: TGTGCCAGCAGGGGGACAGGGGTAGGCTACACCTTC. Amino acids: CASRGTGVGYTF. The J gene is TRBJ1-2, the V gene TRBV6-5; TRBD1 matches 10 bases. Losses at the gene ends were 6 bases for V and 8 bases for J; bases not matched to a gene: 3. This CDR3 has 12 amino acids. Germline loops: CDR1 MNHEY, CDR2 SVGAGI.

V is TRBV7-9 and J is TRBJ1-4; 8 bases agree with TRBD1. This CDR3 spans 16 amino acids. J lost 2 bases, V lost 3 bases, and 5 bases had no gene match. Germline V gene sequence: CDR1 SEHNR, CDR2 FQNEAQ (reference sequence). DNA of the CDR3: TGTGCCAGCAGCTTTTCGCAGGGGGCGACTAATGAAAAACTGTTTTTT. It yields the protein CASSFSQGATNEKLFF.

The chain joins TRBV5-1 to TRBJ2-5; 9 bases match TRBD2. This CDR3 has 16 amino acids. Germline CDR1 reads SGHRS; CDR2 reads YFSETQ. V was pared by 0 bases and J by 5 bases, with 8 bases of the junction left unmatched. The CDR3 spells CASSLDAGGRMETQYF. In DNA, the CDR3 is TGCGCCAGCAGCTTGGATGCGGGGGGGCGGATGGAGACCCAGTACTTC.

The chain carries TRBV12-5 and TRBJ2-3; 8 positions match TRBD1. CDR1 is LGHNT, CDR2 FRNRAP, per germline. V lost 1 base, J lost 3 bases, and 6 bases stayed unmatched. The CDR3 runs 16 residues. Here the CDR3 DNA reads TGTGCTAGTGGTTTGGGAACAGGGGGGACTACAGATACGCAGTATTTT. Its translation is CASGLGTGGTTDTQYF.

V usage is TRBV18 and J usage is TRBJ2-1, with a weak D call TRBD1 (5 bases). V lost 2 bases and J 5 bases, leaving 19 bases between the germline ends. Looked up from germline, CDR1 is KGHSH and CDR2 is LQKENI. This CDR3 region has 17 residues. CDR3 residues: CASSPGARGGSNNEQFF. Here the CDR3 DNA reads TGTGCCAGCTCACCAGGGGCTCGCGGCGGAAGTAACAATGAGCAGTTCTTC.

The rearrangement joins TRBV28 to TRBJ2-7; D unclear. Germline V gives CDR1 MDHEN, CDR2 SYDVKM. Trimming shortened V by 2 bases and J by 3 bases, and 8 bases separated the two germline ends. This CDR3 is 13 amino acids long. This CDR3 reads CASSLAVVYEQYF. The CDR3 DNA sequence: TGTGCCAGCAGTTTAGCGGTGGTCTACGAGCAGTACTTC.

This chain links TRBV7-3 with TRBJ1-1; a possible D gene is TRBD1 (6 bases). With 6 bases removed from V and 2 bases from J, the gap between germline ends came to 13 bases. Germline lookup yields CDR1 SGHTA and CDR2 FQGTGA. This CDR3 contains 14 residues. The CDR3 bases are TGTGCCAGCAGACCAATACAGGGTAACACTGAAGCTTTCTTT. Translated: CASRPIQGNTEAFF.

This chain links TRBV30 with TRBJ2-7, with TRBD1 as a possible D gene (6 bases). Looked up from germline, CDR1 is GTSNPN and CDR2 is SVGIG (reference sequence). V was trimmed by 4 bases and J by 5 bases, leaving 15 bases between them. The CDR3 length is 13 residues. The DNA for the CDR3 is TGTGCCTGGATAAAACAGGGAACCCACGAGCAGTACTTC. Residues: CAWIKQGTHEQYF.

The V and J genes are TRBV19 and TRBJ1-2, with D possibly matching TRBD1 (5 bases). The CDR3 contains 15 residues. The V and J ends lost 3 bases and 4 bases respectively, with 15 bases between them. Germline V gene sequence: CDR1 LNHDA, CDR2 SQIVND (reference sequence). CDR3 bases: TGTGCCAGTAGTATTCAACTCCAGGGTGCCTATGGCTACACCTTC. Its protein product is CASSIQLQGAYGYTF.

This chain's CDR3 is CASSTGDANQPQHF. Written as DNA, the CDR3 is TGTGCCAGCAGTACAGGGGACGCCAATCAGCCCCAGCATTTT. V and J are TRBV6-1 and TRBJ1-5; 7 bases are shared with TRBD1. The CDR3 loop spans 14 amino acids. The germline gives CDR1 MNHNS, CDR2 SASEGT. After removal of 5 bases from V and 3 bases from J, the junction contained 4 bases not matched to a gene.

The rearrangement uses TRBV12-3 or TRBV12-4 and TRBJ2-1; D perhaps matches TRBD2 (6 bases). The CDR3 is 13 residues long. Trimming shortened V by 7 bases and J by 8 bases, and 15 bases separated the two germline ends. CDR3 nucleotide sequence: TGTGCCAGCAAAGACGGGAGTGGGGATGAGCAGTTCTTC. Protein sequence: CASKDGSGDEQFF.

This rearrangement joins TRBV5-1 to TRBJ2-7; D not resolved. The CDR3 is 14 amino acids. CDR1 SGHRS and CDR2 YFSETQ come from the germline V gene. V lost 6 bases and J 3 bases, leaving 16 bases between the germline ends. This CDR3 is CASNPEPPGYEQYF. In DNA form, the CDR3 reads TGCGCCAGCAACCCCGAGCCCCCGGGCTACGAGCAGTACTTC.

This clone was detected ten times or more. V and J are TRBV5-1 and TRBJ2-6; the D is unclear. Germline V gives CDR1 SGHRS, CDR2 YFSETQ. The V and J ends lost 4 bases and 1 base respectively, with 3 bases between them. The CDR3 is 13 residues long. CDR3: CASSASGANVLTF. CDR3 coding DNA: TGCGCCAGCAGCGCGTCTGGGGCCAACGTCCTGACTTTC.

DNA of the CDR3: TGTGCCAGCAGTGACGGCGGGGTCCTACCCCAGTACTTC. Amino acids: CASSDGGVLPQYF. The rearrangement joins TRBV6-1 to TRBJ2-5, with TRBD2 as a possible D gene (6 bases). Germline CDR1 and CDR2: MNHNS and SASEGT. The CDR3 extends over 13 amino acids. The germline V and J ends were trimmed by 3 bases and 9 bases, with 14 bases remaining between them.

This chain links TRBV6-5 with TRBJ1-1, with D perhaps matching TRBD1 (6 bases). The CDR3 loop spans 13 amino acids. The germline gives CDR1 MNHEY, CDR2 SVGAGI. The V end lost 11 bases, the J end lost 3 bases, and 16 bases lay between the germline ends. The CDR3 nucleotides are TGTGCCCACGGTGGGGGGGCTTACACTGAAGCTTTCTTT. It codes for CAHGGGAYTEAFF.

The table lists this clone with a count of one. J is TRBJ2-3 and V is TRBV21-1; TRBD2 reflects the table's D call only, with no check against the DNA. TRBV21-1 represents a pseudogene. The CDR3 length is 18 residues. In nucleotides, the CDR3 is TGTGCCAGCAGCCCGATCCCCCAGCGGGGGGGTCCAACAGATACGCAGTATTTT. This encodes CASSPIPQRGGPTDTQYF.

The genes are TRBV6-2 or TRBV6-3 and TRBJ2-7, with D possibly TRBD2 on 5 matching bases. V was cut by 2 bases and J by 5 bases, with 16 bases left in between. The V gene's germline CDR1 is MNHEY and CDR2 SVGEGT. The CDR3 totals 15 residues. The CDR3 sequence: CASSYGLAAFDEQYF. CDR3 nucleotides: TGTGCCAGCAGTTACGGTCTAGCAGCCTTCGACGAGCAGTACTTC.

This clone was observed a handful of times. This rearrangement joins TRBV5-4 to TRBJ2-5; tentatively, D is TRBD2 (7 bases). Trimming took off 0 bases at V and 1 base at J, with 10 bases between the two ends. CDR3 length: 15 amino acids. The germline gives CDR1 SGHNT, CDR2 YYREEE (reference sequence). The DNA for the CDR3 is TGTGCCAGCAGCTTGGCCGCGGGGGCCCAAGAGACCCAGTACTTC. Translating it yields CASSLAAGAQETQYF. The variable domain in full, with the rest retrieved from reference TRBV5-4 and TRBJ2-5, is ETGVTQSPTHLIKTRGQQVTLRCSSQSGHNTVSWYQQALGQGPQFIFQYYREEENGRGNFPPRFSGLQFPNYSSELNVNALELDDSALYLCASSLAAGAQETQYFGPGTRLLVL.

The chain employs TRBV7-2 and TRBJ2-1; 10 nucleotides align to TRBD2. Germline V gives CDR1 SGHTA, CDR2 FQGNSA. This CDR3 comprises 17 residues. The trim removed 1 base at V and 7 bases at J, leaving 10 bases unmatched. The DNA for the CDR3 is TGTGCCAGCAGCTTAGTGTCTAGCGGGGGTTTCTTGAATGAGCAGTTCTTC. It translates to CASSLVSSGGFLNEQFF. Full variable domain (missing parts from reference TRBV7-2 and TRBJ2-1): GAGVSQSPSNKVTEKGKDVELRCDPISGHTALYWYRQSLGQGLEFLIYFQGNSAPDKSGLPSDRFSAERTGGSVSTLTIQRTQQEDSAVYLCASSLVSSGGFLNEQFFGPGTRLTVL.

The rearrangement links TRBV15 to TRBJ2-3; TRBD1 matches at 8 bases. This CDR3 is 15 amino acids long. V dropped 3 bases and J dropped 6; count of bases not matched to a gene: 8. CDR1 LNHNV and CDR2 YYDKDF come from the germline V gene (reference sequence). DNA of the CDR3: TGTGCCACCAGCAGCGGACAGGGTGGTGGGGATACGCAGTATTTT. Translated: CATSSGQGGGDTQYF. Using reference TRBV15 and TRBJ2-3 for the parts outside the CDR3, the full variable domain is DAMVIQNPRYQVTQFGKPVTLSCSQTLNHNVMYWYQQKSSQAPKLLFHYYDKDFNNEADTPDNFQSRRPNTSFCFLDIRSPGLGDTAMYLCATSSGQGGGDTQYFGPGTRLTVL.

CDR3 in DNA: TGTGCCAGCAGCCAAGATACTACGTACGAGCAGTACTTC. It encodes CASSQDTTYEQYF. The chain combines TRBV5-6 with TRBJ2-7; D is unclear. Looked up from germline, CDR1 is SGHDT and CDR2 is YYEEEE. Trimming removed 4 bases at V and 4 bases at J, with 12 bases between. The CDR3 is 13 residues long. The full variable domain, in which reference TRBV5-6 and TRBJ2-7 provide the parts outside the CDR3, is DAGVTQSPTHLIKTRGQQVTLRCSPKSGHDTVSWYQQALGQGPQFIFQYYEEEERQRGNFPDRFSGHQFPNYSSELNVNALLLGDSALYLCASSQDTTYEQYFGPGTRLTVT.

This clone was observed a few times. V and J are TRBV29-1 and TRBJ2-4; D perhaps matches TRBD1 (5 bases). The CDR3 has 15 amino acids. Germline CDR1 reads SQVTM; CDR2 reads ANQGSEA. The V end was cut by 0 bases, the J end by 1 base, with 10 bases between. CDR3 protein: CSVEDFQGAKNIQYF. The DNA for the CDR3 is TGCAGCGTTGAAGATTTCCAGGGTGCCAAAAACATTCAGTACTTC.

The V and J genes are TRBV10-3 and TRBJ2-5; 7 nucleotides match TRBD1. Per germline, CDR1 ENHRY and CDR2 SYGVKD. The V gene end was trimmed by 6 bases and the J gene end by 1 base; junction bases not matched to a gene: 8. CDR3 length: 15 amino acids. CDR3 loop: CAISKGQDSQETQYF. The CDR3 DNA reads TGTGCCATCAGCAAAGGACAGGACTCCCAAGAGACCCAGTACTTC.

The chain employs TRBV7-9 and TRBJ1-1, with D possibly being TRBD1 (5 bases). The germline gives CDR1 SEHNR, CDR2 FQNEAQ (reference sequence). The CDR3 contains 14 residues. Between the trimmed V and J ends, which lost 5 bases and 0 bases, there was a span of 10 bases. CDR3 nucleotide sequence: TGTGCCAGCAGCCCCAGACAGTTGAACACTGAAGCTTTCTTT. This gives the protein CASSPRQLNTEAFF. The entire variable domain, with the rest obtained from reference TRBV7-9 and TRBJ1-1, is as follows: DTGVSQNPRHKITKRGQNVTFRCDPISEHNRLYWYRQTLGQGPEFLTYFQNEAQLEKSRLLSDRFSAERPKGSFSTLEIQRTEQGDSAMYLCASSPRQLNTEAFFGQGTRLTVV.

The chain links TRBV6-2 or TRBV6-3 to TRBJ2-5; 14 positions agree with TRBD2. Germline V lookup: CDR1 MNHEY, CDR2 SVGEGT. This CDR3 region has 17 residues. The V and J ends lost 6 bases and 4 bases, in that order; junction bases with no gene match: 10. The CDR3: CASSHPGLAGGRETQYF. The DNA for the CDR3 is TGTGCCAGCAGCCATCCTGGACTAGCGGGAGGTCGAGAGACCCAGTACTTC.